The clone carrying this T cell receptor (beta chain) occurred a few times. This entry comes from a study of graft-versus-host responses after intestinal transplantation. At the level of the study: Transplants given to recipients were multivisceral, liver-intestinal, or isolated intestinal. All recipients were given anti-thymocyte globulin induction, and tacrolimus and steroids were then administered for about three years.

TCRdb's copy holds only in-frame clones and misses some; the assay was immunoSEQ multiplex PCR. The data hold about 12,000 clones, with 35% observed a single time. There were 200,000 CFSE-labeled responder cells plated together with 200,000 irradiated, violet-dye-labeled stimulator cells. Cell sorting after the reaction yielded proliferating CFSE-low CD3+CD4+ and CD3+CD8+ responders. Findings of the study overall: In recipient marrow, GvH clones were found, and some appeared first in ileum or blood.

V gave up 4 bases and J gave up 7 bases; unmatched junction bases: 11. Germline V gene data show CDR1 as SGHTA and CDR2 as FQGTGA. This CDR3 comprises 17 residues. The material sequenced was alloreactive CD8+ T cells from a mixed lymphocyte reaction culture, taken before intestinal transplant. Regarding subset: CFSE-low proliferating T cells sorted from approximately six-day pre-transplant mixed lymphocyte reaction (GvH or HvG direction). The receptor's source is a human patient who received an intestinal transplant. The rearrangement joins TRBV7-3 to TRBJ2-2, with TRBD1 matching over 11 bases. CDR3 coding DNA: TGTGCCAGCAGCTCCCGACCGGACAGGGGGCTTGTCGGGGAGCTGTTTTTT. Its translation is CASSSRPDRGLVGELFF. Full variable domain (remainder filled in from reference TRBV7-3 and TRBJ2-2): GAGVSQTPSNKVTEKGKYVELRCDPISGHTALYWYRQSLGQGPEFLIYFQGTGAADDSGLPNDRFFAVRPEGSVSTLKIQRTERGDSAVYLCASSSRPDRGLVGELFFGEGSRLTVL.